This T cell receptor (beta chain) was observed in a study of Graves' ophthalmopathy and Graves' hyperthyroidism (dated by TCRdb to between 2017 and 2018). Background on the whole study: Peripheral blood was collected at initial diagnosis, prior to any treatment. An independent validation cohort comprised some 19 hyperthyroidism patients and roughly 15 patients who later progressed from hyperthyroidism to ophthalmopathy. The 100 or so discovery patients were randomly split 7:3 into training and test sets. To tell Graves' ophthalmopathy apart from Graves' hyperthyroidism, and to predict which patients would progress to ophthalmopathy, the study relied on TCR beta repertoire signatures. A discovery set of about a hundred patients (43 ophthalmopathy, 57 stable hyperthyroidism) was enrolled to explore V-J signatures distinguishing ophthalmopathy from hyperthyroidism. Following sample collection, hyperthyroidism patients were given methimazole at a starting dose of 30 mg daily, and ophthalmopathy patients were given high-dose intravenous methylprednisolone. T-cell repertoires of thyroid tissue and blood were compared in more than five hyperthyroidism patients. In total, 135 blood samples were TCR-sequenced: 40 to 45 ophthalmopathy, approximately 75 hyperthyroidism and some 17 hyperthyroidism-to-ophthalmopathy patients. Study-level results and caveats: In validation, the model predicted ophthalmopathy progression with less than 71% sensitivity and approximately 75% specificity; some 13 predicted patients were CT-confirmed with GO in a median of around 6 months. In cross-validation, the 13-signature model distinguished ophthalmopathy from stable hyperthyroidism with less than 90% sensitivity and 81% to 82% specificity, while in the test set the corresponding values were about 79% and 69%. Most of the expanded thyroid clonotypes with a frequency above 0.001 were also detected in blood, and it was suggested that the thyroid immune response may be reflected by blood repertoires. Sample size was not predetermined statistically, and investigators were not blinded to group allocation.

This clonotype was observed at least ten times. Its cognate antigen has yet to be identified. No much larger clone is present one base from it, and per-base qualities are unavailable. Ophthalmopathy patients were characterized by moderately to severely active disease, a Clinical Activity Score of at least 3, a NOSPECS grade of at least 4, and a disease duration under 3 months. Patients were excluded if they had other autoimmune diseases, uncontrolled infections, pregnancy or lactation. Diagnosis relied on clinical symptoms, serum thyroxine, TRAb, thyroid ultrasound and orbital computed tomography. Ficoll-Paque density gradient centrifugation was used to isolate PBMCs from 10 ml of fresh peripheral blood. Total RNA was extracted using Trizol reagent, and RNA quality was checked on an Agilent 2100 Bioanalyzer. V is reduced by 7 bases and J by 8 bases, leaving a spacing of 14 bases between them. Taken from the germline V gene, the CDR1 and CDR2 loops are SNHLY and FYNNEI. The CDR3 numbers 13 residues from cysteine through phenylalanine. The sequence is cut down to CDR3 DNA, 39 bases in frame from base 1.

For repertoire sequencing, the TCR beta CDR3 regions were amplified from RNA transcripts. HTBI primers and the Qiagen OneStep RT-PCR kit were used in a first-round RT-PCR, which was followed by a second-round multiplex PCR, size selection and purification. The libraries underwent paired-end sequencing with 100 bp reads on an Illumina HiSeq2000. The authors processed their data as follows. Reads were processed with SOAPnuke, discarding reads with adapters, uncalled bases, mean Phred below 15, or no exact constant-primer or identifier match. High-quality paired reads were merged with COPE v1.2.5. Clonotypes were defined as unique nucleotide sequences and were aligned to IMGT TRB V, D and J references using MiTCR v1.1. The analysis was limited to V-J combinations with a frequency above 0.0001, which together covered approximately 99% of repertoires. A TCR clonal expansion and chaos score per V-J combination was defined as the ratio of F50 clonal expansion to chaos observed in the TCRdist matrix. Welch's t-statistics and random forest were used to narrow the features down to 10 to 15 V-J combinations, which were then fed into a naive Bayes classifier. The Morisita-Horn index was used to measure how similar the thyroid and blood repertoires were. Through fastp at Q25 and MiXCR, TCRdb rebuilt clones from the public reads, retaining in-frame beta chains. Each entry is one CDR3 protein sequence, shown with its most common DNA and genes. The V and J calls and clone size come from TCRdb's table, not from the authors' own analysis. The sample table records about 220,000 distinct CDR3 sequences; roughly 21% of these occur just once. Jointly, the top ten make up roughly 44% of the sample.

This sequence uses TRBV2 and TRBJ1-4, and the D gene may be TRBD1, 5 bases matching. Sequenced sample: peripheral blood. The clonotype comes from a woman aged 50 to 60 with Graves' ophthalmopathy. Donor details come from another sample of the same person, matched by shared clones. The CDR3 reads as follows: CASNYLGEEKLFF. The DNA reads TGTGCCAGCAATTATTTAGGGGAGGAAAAACTGTTTTTT.